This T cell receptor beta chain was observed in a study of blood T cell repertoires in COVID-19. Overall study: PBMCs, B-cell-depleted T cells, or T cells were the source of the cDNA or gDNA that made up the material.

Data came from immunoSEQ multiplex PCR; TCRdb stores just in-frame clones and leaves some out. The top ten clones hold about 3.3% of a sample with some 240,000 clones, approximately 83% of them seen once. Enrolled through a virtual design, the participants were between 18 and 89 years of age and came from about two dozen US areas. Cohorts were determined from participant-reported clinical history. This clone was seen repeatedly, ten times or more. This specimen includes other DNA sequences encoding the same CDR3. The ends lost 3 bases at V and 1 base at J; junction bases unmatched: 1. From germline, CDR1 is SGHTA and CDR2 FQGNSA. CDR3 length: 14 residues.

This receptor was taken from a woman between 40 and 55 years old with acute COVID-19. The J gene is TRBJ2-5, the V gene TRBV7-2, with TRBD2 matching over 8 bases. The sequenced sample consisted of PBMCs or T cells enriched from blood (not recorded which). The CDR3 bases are TGTGCCAGCAGCTTCCGGGGGGGCCAAGAGACCCAGTACTTC. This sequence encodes CASSFRGGQETQYF.